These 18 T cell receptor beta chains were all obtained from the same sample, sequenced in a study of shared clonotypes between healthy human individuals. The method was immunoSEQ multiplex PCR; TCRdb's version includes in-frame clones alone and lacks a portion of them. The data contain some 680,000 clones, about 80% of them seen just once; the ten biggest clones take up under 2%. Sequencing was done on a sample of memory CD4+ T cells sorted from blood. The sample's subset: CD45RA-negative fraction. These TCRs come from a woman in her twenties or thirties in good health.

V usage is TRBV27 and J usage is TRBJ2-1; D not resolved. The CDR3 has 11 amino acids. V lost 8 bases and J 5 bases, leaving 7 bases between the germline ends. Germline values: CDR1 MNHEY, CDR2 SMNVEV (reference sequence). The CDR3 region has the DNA TGTGCCAGCTGTCGTAACAATGAGCAGTTCTTC. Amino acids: CASCRNNEQFF.

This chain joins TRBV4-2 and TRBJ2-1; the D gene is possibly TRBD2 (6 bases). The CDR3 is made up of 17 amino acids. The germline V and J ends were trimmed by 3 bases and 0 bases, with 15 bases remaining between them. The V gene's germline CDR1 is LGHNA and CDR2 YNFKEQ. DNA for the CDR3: TGTGCCAGCAGCCAGGAGACTAGAGCAAGCTCCTACAATGAGCAGTTCTTC. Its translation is CASSQETRASSYNEQFF.

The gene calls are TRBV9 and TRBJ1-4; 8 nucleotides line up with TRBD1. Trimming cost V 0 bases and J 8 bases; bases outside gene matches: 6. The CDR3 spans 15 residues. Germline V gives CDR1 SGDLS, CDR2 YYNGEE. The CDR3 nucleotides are TGTGCCAGCAGCGTAGCTCGGGACAGGTCAGAAAAACTGTTTTTT. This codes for CASSVARDRSEKLFF.

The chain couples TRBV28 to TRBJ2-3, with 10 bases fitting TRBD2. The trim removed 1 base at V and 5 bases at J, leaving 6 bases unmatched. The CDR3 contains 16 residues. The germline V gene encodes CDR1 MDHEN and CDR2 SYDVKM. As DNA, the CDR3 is TGTGCCAGCAGTTTATCTAGCGGGAGCGGAGGAGATACGCAGTATTTT. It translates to CASSLSSGSGGDTQYF.

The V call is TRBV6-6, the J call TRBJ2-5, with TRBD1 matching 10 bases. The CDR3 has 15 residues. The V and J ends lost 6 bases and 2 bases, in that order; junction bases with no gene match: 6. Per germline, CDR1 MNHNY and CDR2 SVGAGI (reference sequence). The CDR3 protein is CASRQPGQGQETQYF. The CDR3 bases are TGTGCCAGCAGGCAACCGGGACAGGGGCAAGAGACCCAGTACTTC.

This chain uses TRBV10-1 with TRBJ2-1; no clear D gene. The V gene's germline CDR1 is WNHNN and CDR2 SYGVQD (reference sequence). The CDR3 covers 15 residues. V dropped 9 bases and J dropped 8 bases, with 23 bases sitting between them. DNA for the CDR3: TGCGCCAGTCCCTGGGTGGTTTGGAACGAGGATGAGCAGTTCTTC. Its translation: CASPWVVWNEDEQFF.

The CDR3 DNA reads as TGTGCCAGCAGCCCAGGCGGGCGACCCGGGACCTCAGGCGAGCTGTTTTTT. Encoded protein: CASSPGGRPGTSGELFF. The V and J genes are TRBV7-2 and TRBJ1-4, with D maybe TRBD1 (5 bases). The germline CDR1 and CDR2 sequences are SGHTA and FQGNSA. The CDR3 is 17 amino acids. Deletions cut 5 bases from V and 14 bases from J, with 30 bases between.

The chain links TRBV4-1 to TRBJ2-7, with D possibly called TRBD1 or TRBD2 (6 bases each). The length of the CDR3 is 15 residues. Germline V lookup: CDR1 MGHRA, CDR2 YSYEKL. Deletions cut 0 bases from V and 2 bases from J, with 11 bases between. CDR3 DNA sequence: TGCGCCAGCAGCCAAGATTGGGGGGCTCCCTACGAGCAGTACTTC. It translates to CASSQDWGAPYEQYF.

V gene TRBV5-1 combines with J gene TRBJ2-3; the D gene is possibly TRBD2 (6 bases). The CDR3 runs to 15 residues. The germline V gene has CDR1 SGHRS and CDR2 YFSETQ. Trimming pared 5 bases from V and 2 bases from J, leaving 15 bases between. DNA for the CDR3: TGCGCCAGCAGAATGGGGGGAGTGGACACAGATACGCAGTATTTT. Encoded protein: CASRMGGVDTDTQYF.

CDR3 nucleotide sequence: TGTGCCAGCAGTGCGTGGGACGCTGGCTACACCTTC. Translated: CASSAWDAGYTF. The chain carries TRBV6-1 and TRBJ1-2, with D tentatively TRBD1 (5 bases). Trimming stripped 4 bases from V and 7 bases from J, with 10 bases between. Germline V gene data show CDR1 as MNHNS and CDR2 as SASEGT. The CDR3 has 12 residues.

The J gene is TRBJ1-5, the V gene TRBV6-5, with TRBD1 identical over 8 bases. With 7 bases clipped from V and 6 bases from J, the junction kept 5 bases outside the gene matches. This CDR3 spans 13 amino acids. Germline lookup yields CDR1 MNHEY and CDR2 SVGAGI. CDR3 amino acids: CASMDRVGQPQHF. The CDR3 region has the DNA TGTGCCAGCATGGACAGGGTGGGTCAGCCCCAGCATTTT.

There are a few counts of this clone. The CDR3 loop reads CASSRRGETGANVLTF. The DNA of the CDR3 is TGTGCCAGTAGCCGGAGGGGGGAAACTGGGGCCAACGTCCTGACTTTC. V and J are TRBV19 and TRBJ2-6; perhaps D is TRBD1 or TRBD2 (6 bases each). The germline gives CDR1 LNHDA, CDR2 SQIVND (reference sequence). The CDR3 contains 16 residues. V shed 6 bases and J shed 2 bases, with 14 bases lying between them.

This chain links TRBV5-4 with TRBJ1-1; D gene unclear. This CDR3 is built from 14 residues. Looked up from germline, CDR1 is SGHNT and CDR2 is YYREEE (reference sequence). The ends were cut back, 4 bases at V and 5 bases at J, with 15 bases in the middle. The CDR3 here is CASSRAGLRTEAFF. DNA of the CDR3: TGTGCCAGCAGCCGAGCCGGGTTAAGGACTGAAGCTTTCTTT.

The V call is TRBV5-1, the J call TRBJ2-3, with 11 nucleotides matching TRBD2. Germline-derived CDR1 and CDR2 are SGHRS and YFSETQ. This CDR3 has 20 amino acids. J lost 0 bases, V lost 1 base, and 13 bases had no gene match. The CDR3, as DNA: TGCGCCAGCAGCTTGAGATGGTCTAGCGGGAGGAAATCTAGCACAGATACGCAGTATTTT. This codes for CASSLRWSSGRKSSTDTQYF. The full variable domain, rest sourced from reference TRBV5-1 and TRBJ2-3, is KAGVTQTPRYLIKTRGQQVTLSCSPISGHRSVSWYQQTPGQGLQFLFEYFSETQRNKGNFPGRFSGRQFSNSRSEMNVSTLELGDSALYLCASSLRWSSGRKSSTDTQYFGPGTRLTVL.

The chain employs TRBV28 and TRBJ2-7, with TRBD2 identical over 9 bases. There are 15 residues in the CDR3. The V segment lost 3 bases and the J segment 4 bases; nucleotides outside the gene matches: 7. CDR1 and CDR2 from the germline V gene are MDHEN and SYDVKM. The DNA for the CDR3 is TGTGCCAGCAGTTTGGCGAGCGGGAGGTTGTACGAGCAGTACTTC. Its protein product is CASSLASGRLYEQYF.

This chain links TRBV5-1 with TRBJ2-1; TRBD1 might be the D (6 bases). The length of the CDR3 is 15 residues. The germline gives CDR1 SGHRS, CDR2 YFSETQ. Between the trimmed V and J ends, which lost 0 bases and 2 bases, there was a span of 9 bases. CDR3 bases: TGCGCCAGCAGCTTGGATAAGGGGGCCTACAATGAGCAGTTCTTC. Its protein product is CASSLDKGAYNEQFF.

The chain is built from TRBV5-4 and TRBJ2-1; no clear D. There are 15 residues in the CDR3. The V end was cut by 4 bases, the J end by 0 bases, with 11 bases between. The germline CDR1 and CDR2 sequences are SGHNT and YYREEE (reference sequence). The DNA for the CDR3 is TGTGCCAGCAGCCTCGGGCAGAGCTCCTACAATGAGCAGTTCTTC. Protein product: CASSLGQSSYNEQFF.

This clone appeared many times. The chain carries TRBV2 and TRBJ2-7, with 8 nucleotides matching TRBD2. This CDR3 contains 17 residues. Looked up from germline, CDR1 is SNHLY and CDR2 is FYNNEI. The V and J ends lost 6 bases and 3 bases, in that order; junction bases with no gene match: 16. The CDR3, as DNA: TGTGCCAGCAGAATCCGAATAGGGGCACTAGCGGACTACGAGCAGTACTTC. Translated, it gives CASRIRIGALADYEQYF.